These 17 T cell receptor beta chains were all obtained from the same sample, sequenced in a study of blood T cell repertoires in COVID-19. Using immunoSEQ multiplex PCR, the repertoire was profiled, and TCRdb retains in-frame clones only, with some absent. The profile shows 200,000 to 250,000 clones, roughly 87% of them singletons. Sequencing was done on a sample of peripheral blood. The receptors here all came from a woman aged 18 to 35 who had recovered from COVID-19.

The chain recombines TRBV19 with TRBJ2-1, with 7 nucleotides matching TRBD2. Per germline, CDR1 LNHDA and CDR2 SQIVND (reference sequence). The CDR3 contains 16 residues. V shed 1 base, J shed 4 bases, and the junction held 7 bases outside the gene matches. Here the CDR3 DNA reads TGTGCCAGTAGTATAGTTCACCTAGCGGATTACAATGAGCAGTTCTTC. This gives the protein CASSIVHLADYNEQFF.

This sequence joins TRBV27 and TRBJ1-5; 7 nucleotides agree with TRBD1. The V segment lost 5 bases and the J segment 5 bases; nucleotides outside the gene matches: 6. The CDR3 loop spans 14 amino acids. CDR1 MNHEY and CDR2 SMNVEV come from the germline V gene (reference sequence). CDR3: CASSPKTGDQPQHF. The CDR3 nucleotides read TGTGCCAGCAGTCCTAAAACAGGGGATCAGCCCCAGCATTTT.

The table lists this clone with a count of one. This chain connects TRBV9 to TRBJ1-2; D perhaps matches TRBD1 (6 bases). CDR1 is SGDLS and CDR2 is YYNGEE in the germline V gene. This CDR3 region has 14 residues. V lost 5 bases, J lost 8 bases, and 19 bases lay in between. CDR3 coding DNA: TGTGCCAGCAGTGAGGGGCCAGGGGCCAGGGGCTACACCTTC. It is translated as CASSEGPGARGYTF.

The chain carries TRBV5-5 and TRBJ1-3; no definite D call. The germline CDR1 and CDR2 sequences are SGHKS and YYEKEE (reference sequence). V was pared by 4 bases and J by 2 bases, with 13 bases between. CDR3 size: 15 residues. CDR3 amino acids: CASSTRPEAGNTIYF. In DNA form, the CDR3 reads TGTGCCAGCAGCACAAGACCCGAGGCTGGAAACACCATATATTTT.

The V gene is TRBV15, the J gene TRBJ2-5, with D possibly being TRBD1 (5 bases). CDR1 and CDR2 from the germline V gene are LNHNV and YYDKDF (reference sequence). This CDR3 has 13 residues. V was pared by 0 bases and J by 4 bases, with 6 bases between. Here the CDR3 reads CATSRDRVETQYF. Written as DNA, the CDR3 is TGTGCCACCAGCAGAGACAGGGTAGAGACCCAGTACTTC.

J is TRBJ1-2 and V is TRBV7-9; D is perhaps TRBD1 (6 bases). V shed 4 bases and J shed 8 bases, with 11 bases lying between them. CDR1 and CDR2 (germline): SEHNR, FQNEAQ (reference sequence). The CDR3 consists of 12 residues. CDR3 region: CASSSGVGGYTF. The CDR3 nucleotides are TGTGCCAGCAGCTCAGGGGTTGGGGGCTACACCTTC. Looking up the rest from reference TRBV7-9 and TRBJ1-2 gives the full variable domain: DTGVSQNPRHKITKRGQNVTFRCDPISEHNRLYWYRQTLGQGPEFLTYFQNEAQLEKSRLLSDRFSAERPKGSFSTLEIQRTEQGDSAMYLCASSSGVGGYTFGSGTRLTVV.

This chain joins TRBV7-9 and TRBJ2-5, with D unclear. CDR3 length equals 15 residues. Deletions cut 2 bases from V and 1 base from J, with 11 bases between. Germline V gene sequence: CDR1 SEHNR, CDR2 FQNEAQ (reference sequence). CDR3 amino acids: CASSLLGQVQETQYF. DNA of the CDR3: TGTGCCAGCAGCTTACTGGGCCAGGTCCAAGAGACCCAGTACTTC.

The chain has TRBV9 and TRBJ2-1; 8 positions agree with TRBD2. The CDR3 covers 15 residues. Germline V gene data show CDR1 as SGDLS and CDR2 as YYNGEE. The J segment lost 7 bases and the V segment lost 3 bases, leaving 9 bases of the junction unmatched. Written as DNA, the CDR3 is TGTGCCAGCAGCGAGACTAGCGCCCAAAGGAATGAGCAGTTCTTC. Translating it yields CASSETSAQRNEQFF.

This chain links TRBV19 with TRBJ2-2; TRBD1 might be the D (6 bases). Germline V CDR1 and CDR2: LNHDA, SQIVND (reference sequence). The CDR3 has 17 amino acids. The V gene lost 0 bases and the J gene lost 6 bases, with 17 bases spanning the gap. CDR3 nucleotides: TGTGCCAGTAGTATAGACACAGGGATATTTCTGGCCGGGGAGCTGTTTTTT. It codes for CASSIDTGIFLAGELFF.

The gene calls are TRBV12-3 or TRBV12-4 and TRBJ1-6; D remains unclear. CDR3 size: 12 residues. Trimming cost V 6 bases and J 6 bases, with 6 bases left between them. The CDR3 DNA sequence: TGTGCCAGCAGCTGGAGTAATTCACCCCTCCACTTT. Encoded protein: CASSWSNSPLHF.

This chain uses TRBV24-1 with TRBJ1-5, with a possible D match to TRBD1 (6 bases). The CDR3 extends over 15 amino acids. Germline CDR1 and CDR2: KGHDR and SFDVKD. The germline V and J ends were trimmed by 3 bases and 0 bases, with 8 bases remaining between them. Written as DNA, the CDR3 is TGTGCCACCAGTGATGGACAGTTTAGCAATCAGCCCCAGCATTTT. Its translation is CATSDGQFSNQPQHF.

The gene calls are TRBV5-4 and TRBJ1-1; no firm D call. The germline gives CDR1 SGHNT, CDR2 YYREEE (reference sequence). V lost 4 bases, J lost 0 bases, and 19 bases lay in between. This CDR3 comprises 17 residues. The CDR3, as DNA: TGTGCCAGCAGCCTCCCAGAGACAAACCTTATGAACACTGAAGCTTTCTTT. As protein: CASSLPETNLMNTEAFF.

This clone was counted once. This chain uses TRBV4-1 with TRBJ2-1; tentative D call: TRBD2 (5 bases). Trimming cost V 1 base and J 7 bases, with 14 bases left between them. CDR1 is MGHRA, CDR2 YSYEKL, per germline. This CDR3 has 15 residues. The CDR3 region is CASSQVQTLGNEQFF. The CDR3 bases are TGCGCCAGCAGCCAAGTTCAGACACTAGGAAATGAGCAGTTCTTC.

This clone was counted a single time. The chain links TRBV18 to TRBJ1-1; TRBD1 might be the D (5 bases). Between the trimmed V and J ends, which lost 3 bases and 0 bases, there was a span of 8 bases. Germline V gene lookup returns CDR1 KGHSH and CDR2 LQKENI. CDR3 length equals 14 residues. CDR3 loop: CASSPYRLNTEAFF. In DNA form, the CDR3 reads TGTGCCAGCTCACCCTACAGGCTGAACACTGAAGCTTTCTTT.

The chain uses TRBV30 and TRBJ2-7; 16 bases agree with TRBD2. Germline CDR1 and CDR2: GTSNPN and SVGIG (reference sequence). The CDR3 is 16 amino acids. With 4 bases clipped from V and 3 bases from J, the junction kept 6 bases outside the gene matches. CDR3 DNA sequence: TGTGCCTGGACCGTGGGACTAGCGGGAGGGTACTACGAGCAGTACTTC. Amino acids: CAWTVGLAGGYYEQYF. Variable domain in full (rest from reference TRBV30 and TRBJ2-7): SQTIHQWPATLVQPVGSPLSLECTVEGTSNPNLYWYRQAAGRGLQLLFYSVGIGQISSEVPQNLSASRPQDRQFILSSKKLLLSDSGFYLCAWTVGLAGGYYEQYFGPGTRLTVT.

The V gene is TRBV2, the J gene TRBJ1-2; D not resolved. Per the germline V gene, CDR1 is SNHLY and CDR2 is FYNNEI. The CDR3 runs 14 residues. Trimming took 2 bases from V and 1 from J, leaving 8 bases between them. The CDR3 is CASSEWRDNYGYTF. The CDR3 DNA follows: TGTGCCAGCAGTGAATGGCGGGATAACTATGGCTACACCTTC.

The chain carries TRBV7-6 and TRBJ2-4, with D possibly being TRBD1 (5 bases). The CDR3 is 15 residues long. Germline CDR1 and CDR2: SGHVS and FNYEAQ. V was shortened by 5 bases and J by 3 bases, with 14 bases between the two germline ends. In DNA form, the CDR3 reads TGTGCCAGCAGCCTCGAAGTGGGGCTCAAAAACATTCAGTACTTC. Translated: CASSLEVGLKNIQYF.